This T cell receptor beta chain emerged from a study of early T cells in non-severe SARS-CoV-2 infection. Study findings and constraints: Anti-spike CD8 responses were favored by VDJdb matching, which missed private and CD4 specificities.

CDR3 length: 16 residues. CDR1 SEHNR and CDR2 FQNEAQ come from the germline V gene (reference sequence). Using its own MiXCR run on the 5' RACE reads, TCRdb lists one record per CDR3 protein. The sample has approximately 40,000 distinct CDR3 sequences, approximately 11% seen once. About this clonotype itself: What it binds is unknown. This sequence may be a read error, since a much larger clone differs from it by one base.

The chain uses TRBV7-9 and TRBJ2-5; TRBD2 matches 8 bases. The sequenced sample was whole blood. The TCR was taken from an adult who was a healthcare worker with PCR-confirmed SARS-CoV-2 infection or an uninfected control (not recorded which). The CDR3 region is CACSPEAGGALETQYF. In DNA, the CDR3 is TGTGCCTGCAGCCCCGAGGCCGGGGGGGCCCTAGAGACCCAGTACTTC.